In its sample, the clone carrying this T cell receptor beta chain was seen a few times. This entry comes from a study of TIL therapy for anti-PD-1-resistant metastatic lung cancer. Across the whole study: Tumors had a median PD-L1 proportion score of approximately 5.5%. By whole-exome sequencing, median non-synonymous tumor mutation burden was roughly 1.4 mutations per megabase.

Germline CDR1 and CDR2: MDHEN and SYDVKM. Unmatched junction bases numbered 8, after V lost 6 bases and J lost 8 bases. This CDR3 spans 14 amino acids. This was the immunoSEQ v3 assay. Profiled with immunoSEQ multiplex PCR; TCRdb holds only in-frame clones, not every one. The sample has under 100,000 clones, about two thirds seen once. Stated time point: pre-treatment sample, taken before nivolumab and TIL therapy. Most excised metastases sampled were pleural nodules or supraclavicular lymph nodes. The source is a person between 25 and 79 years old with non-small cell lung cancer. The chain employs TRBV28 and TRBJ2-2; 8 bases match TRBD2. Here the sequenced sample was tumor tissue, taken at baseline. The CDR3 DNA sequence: TGTGCCAGCAGCCGGACTAGCCCCCCGGGGGAGCTGTTTTTT. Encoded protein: CASSRTSPPGELFF. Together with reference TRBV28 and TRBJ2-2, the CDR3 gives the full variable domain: DVKVTQSSRYLVKRTGEKVFLECVQDMDHENMFWYRQDPGLGLRLIYFSYDVKMKEKGDIPEGYSVSREKKERFSLILESASTNQTSMYLCASSRTSPPGELFFGEGSRLTVL.